Listed below are T cell receptor beta chains from one sample, sequenced in a study of beta chain features in type 1 diabetes. Method: immunoSEQ multiplex PCR; TCRdb's copy keeps in-frame clones and lacks some. The sample holds 400,000 to 550,000 clones, 9.5% to 12% seen once. Sequencing was performed on naive CD4+ T cells from blood. The receptors here all came from a woman under 30 in good health. Each CDR3 is given with its conserved first and last residue. Fields, in order: J gene, V gene, D gene, clone size, CDR3 DNA, CDR3 protein. A D gene is named only where the DNA matches it firmly. Clone size is shown for a subset of rows, as once, few, many or a class of expanded clone.

TRBJ2-5	TRBV7-2	TRBD2	few	TGTGCCAGCAGCGTGGGACTAGCGGGAGCCTCGACCCAGTACTTC	CASSVGLAGASTQYF
TRBJ2-2	TRBV27	.	.	TGTGCCAGCAGTTTATCGGCCGGGGTTGGGACCGGGGAGCTGTTTTTT	CASSLSAGVGTGELFF
TRBJ2-7	TRBV5-4	TRBD1	few	TGTGCCAGCAGCTCGGGACAGAAGGCTTACGAGCAGTACTTC	CASSSGQKAYEQYF
TRBJ2-1	TRBV20-1	.	few	TGCAGTGCTCCGGAGCACAATGAGCAGTTCTTC	CSAPEHNEQFF
TRBJ2-5	TRBV29-1	TRBD2	few	TGCAGCGTTGAATGGGCGGGGGGAGAGACCCAGTACTTC	CSVEWAGGETQYF
TRBJ1-1	TRBV5-1	TRBD1	.	TGCGCCAGCAGCGACAGGGGGATGATGAACACTGAAGCTTTCTTT	CASSDRGMMNTEAFF
TRBJ2-2	TRBV30	TRBD2	few	TGTGCCTGGAGTCGGGGTAGCGGGAGAATCGACACCGGGGAGCTGTTTTTT	CAWSRGSGRIDTGELFF
TRBJ2-5	TRBV15	.	few	TGTGCCACCAGCAGAGGTGGGGACACTTCCGAGTACTTC	CATSRGGDTSEYF
TRBJ2-5	TRBV7-8	TRBD2	few	TGTGCCAGCTATCCTCCGGGACTAGCGGCCCGCGGGGAGACCCAGTACTTC	CASYPPGLAARGETQYF
TRBJ2-5	TRBV7-9	TRBD2	few	TGTGCCAGCAGCCCCCGGACTAGCAGAGAGACCCAGTACTTC	CASSPRTSRETQYF
TRBJ2-7	TRBV14	.	.	TGTGCCAGCGGTAGTAGTGGTAGCGAGCAGTACTTC	CASGSSGSEQYF
TRBJ1-5	TRBV18	.	few	TGTGCCAGCTCACCGCAGGGAAGTTTGGATCAGCCCCAGCATTTT	CASSPQGSLDQPQHF
TRBJ2-3	TRBV9	TRBD2	few	TGTGCCAGCAGCGTAACTAGCGGGAGCACAGATACGCAGTATTTT	CASSVTSGSTDTQYF
TRBJ2-3	TRBV5-1	.	.	TGCGCCAGCAGCCCCCTCTCGCGCACAGATACGCAGTATTTT	CASSPLSRTDTQYF
TRBJ2-6	TRBV6-6	.	few	TGTGCCAGCAGTTACCGCCCCTCCGGGGCCAACGTCCTGACTTTC	CASSYRPSGANVLTF
TRBJ2-5	TRBV9	TRBD2	few	TGTGCCAGCAGCGTGACCGGGACTAGCGGTAAAGAGACCCAGTACTTC	CASSVTGTSGKETQYF
TRBJ2-3	TRBV4-3	.	few	TGCGCCAGCAGCCAAGGGGTGGCAGGGTATCAAGATACGCAGTATTTT	CASSQGVAGYQDTQYF
TRBJ2-7	TRBV4-3	TRBD2	few	TGCGCCAGCAGCCGAGGGACTAGCGGCAGGTACGAGCAGTACTTC	CASSRGTSGRYEQYF
TRBJ2-7	TRBV7-2	.	.	TGTGCCAGCAGCACGACCGGGACCTACAGCTCCTACGAGCAGTACTTC	CASSTTGTYSSYEQYF
TRBJ1-1	TRBV6-4	.	.	TGTGCCAGCAGTCCTCAGGGGAACACTGAAGCTTTCTTT	CASSPQGNTEAFF
TRBJ2-1	TRBV14	.	few	TGTGCCAGCAGCGGTACAGGCCGGGAGCAGTTCTTC	CASSGTGREQFF
TRBJ2-1	TRBV6-5	TRBD1	few	TGTGCCAGCCGCCCAGACAGGGGTTCCTACAATGAGCAGTTCTTC	CASRPDRGSYNEQFF
TRBJ1-3	TRBV15	.	few	TGTGCCACCAGAATAGACACACACTCTGGAAACACCATATATTTT	CATRIDTHSGNTIYF
TRBJ2-1	TRBV29-1	.	many	TGCAGCGTTGCGCCTGGTGGCGAGCAGTTCTTC	CSVAPGGEQFF